These T cell receptor beta chains were read from a single sample in a study of control samples from healthy donors and cancer patients. Only in-frame clones appear in the TCRdb table, and some are missing; sequencing was by immunoSEQ multiplex PCR. The repertoire includes more than 35,000 clones, around 82% of them detected once, and 20% to 25% sits in the top ten. The sequenced material came from PBMCs. The receptors derive from a woman in her sixties with lung cancer. Each CDR3 is given with its conserved first and last residue.

TRBV5-1	TRBJ1-2	CASSLEAGGKANYGYTF
TRBV6-1	TRBJ1-1	CASREGAGEAFF
TRBV5-6	TRBJ2-4	CASSLQDIQYF
TRBV19	TRBJ1-3	CASKTGNFDTIYF
TRBV5-1	TRBJ1-2	CASSIQGQHYGYTF
TRBV5-6	TRBJ2-5	CASSLEQDWETQYF
TRBV29-1	TRBJ1-2	CSVDSLAGHGYTF
TRBV4-1	TRBJ1-1	CASSLWTGMNTEAFF
TRBV5-4	TRBJ1-2	CASSWRGTGTGSNYGYTF
TRBV19	TRBJ2-3	CASRDASTDTQYF
TRBV5-1	TRBJ2-6	CASSLVTSGANVLTF
TRBV27	TRBJ1-3	CASSLTGGTIYF
TRBV6-5	TRBJ2-7	CASSYSTGGVYEQYF
TRBV2	TRBJ1-4	CASRPPPSRTTNEKLFF
TRBV5-1	TRBJ2-2	CASRYSTAGELFF
TRBV7-9	TRBJ2-6	CASSLGEKSSGANVLTF
TRBV7-3	TRBJ1-1	CASSLWKNTEAFF
TRBV6-6	TRBJ1-1	CASSYSRQAEAFF
TRBV27	TRBJ2-7	CASSSSDDPGEQYF
TRBV7-8	TRBJ2-3	CASSSLGAGDADTQYF